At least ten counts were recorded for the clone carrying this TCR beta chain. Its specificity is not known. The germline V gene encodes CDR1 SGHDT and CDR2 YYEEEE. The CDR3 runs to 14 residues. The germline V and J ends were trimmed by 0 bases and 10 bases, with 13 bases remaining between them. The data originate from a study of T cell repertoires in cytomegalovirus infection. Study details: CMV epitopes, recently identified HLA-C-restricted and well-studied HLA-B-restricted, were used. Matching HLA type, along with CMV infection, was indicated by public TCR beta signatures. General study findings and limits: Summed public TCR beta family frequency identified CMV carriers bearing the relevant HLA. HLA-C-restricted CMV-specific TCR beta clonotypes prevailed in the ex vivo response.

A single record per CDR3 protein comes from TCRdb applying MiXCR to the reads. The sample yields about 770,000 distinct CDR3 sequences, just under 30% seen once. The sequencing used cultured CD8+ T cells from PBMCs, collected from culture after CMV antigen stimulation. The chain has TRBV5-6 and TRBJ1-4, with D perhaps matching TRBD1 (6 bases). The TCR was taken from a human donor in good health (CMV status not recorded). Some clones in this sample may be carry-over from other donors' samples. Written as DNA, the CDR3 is TGTGCCAGCAGCTTGGATGGGGGGCTAGGAAAACTGTTTTTT. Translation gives CASSLDGGLGKLFF.